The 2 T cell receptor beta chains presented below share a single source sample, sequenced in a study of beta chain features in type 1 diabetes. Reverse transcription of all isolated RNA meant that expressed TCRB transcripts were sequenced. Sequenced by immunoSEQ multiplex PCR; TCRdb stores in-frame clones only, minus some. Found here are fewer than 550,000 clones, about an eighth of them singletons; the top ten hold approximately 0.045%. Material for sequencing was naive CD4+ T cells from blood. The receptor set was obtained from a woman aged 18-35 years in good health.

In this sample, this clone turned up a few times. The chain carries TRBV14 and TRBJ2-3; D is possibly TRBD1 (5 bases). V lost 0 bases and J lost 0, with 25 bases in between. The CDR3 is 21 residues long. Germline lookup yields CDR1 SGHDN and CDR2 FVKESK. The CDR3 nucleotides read TGTGCCAGCAGCCAAGATGTGGCTATTTGGGGCCAATCCTCTAGCACAGATACGCAGTATTTT. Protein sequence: CASSQDVAIWGQSSSTDTQYF.

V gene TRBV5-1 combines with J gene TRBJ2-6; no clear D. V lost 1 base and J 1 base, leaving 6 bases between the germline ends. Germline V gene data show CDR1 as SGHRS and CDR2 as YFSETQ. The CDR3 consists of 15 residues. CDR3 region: CASSLLESGANVLTF. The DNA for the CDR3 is TGCGCCAGCAGCTTGCTGGAATCTGGGGCCAACGTCCTGACTTTC.